The TCR beta chain described here comes from a study of blood T cell repertoires in COVID-19. Study summary: From T cells, B-cell-depleted T cells, or PBMCs came the material, which was cDNA or gDNA.

Clinical history as reported by participants underpinned cohort assignment. Donors in Cohort 3 who had recovered were those with two negative PCRs, healthcare professional clearance, or resolution of their symptoms. Germline values: CDR1 SGHTA, CDR2 FQGTGA. The CDR3 extends over 14 amino acids. The ends were cut back, 7 bases at V and 7 bases at J, with 16 bases in the middle. Libraries were prepared by immunoSEQ multiplex PCR; TCRdb keeps only in-frame clonotypes and omits some of them. This table holds a few hundred thousand clones, about four fifths found once. This TCR was recovered from a woman aged 40 to 55 who had recovered from COVID-19. The rearrangement joins TRBV7-3 to TRBJ2-2; D possibly corresponds to TRBD2 (5 bases). Sequencing input: PBMCs or T cells enriched from blood (not recorded which). In DNA, the CDR3 is TGTGCCAGCATGAGTGCGCGAGGAGGCGGGGAGCTGTTTTTT. Encoded protein: CASMSARGGGELFF.